This TCR beta chain is from a study of cytomegalovirus exposure and HLA in healthy donors (dated by TCRdb to 2016 to 2017). Context from the whole study: In an earlier analysis of 587 of the donors, approximately 300 Gb of sequence data and 90 million to 120 million unique TCR beta sequences from approximately 180 million T cells were reported. An early release covering roughly 580 HLA-typed donors comprised about 300 gigabases of sequencing data and around 80 million unique TCR sequences. Of the 350 to 450 genotyped donors, approximately 80% fell in the genetic ancestry cluster associated with self-reported Caucasian donors. The study aimed to test whether cataloging public T cell receptors could reveal signatures of past pathogen exposure. The T cell repertoires of several hundred subjects were profiled by immunosequencing and related to cytomegalovirus serostatus. Besides the first cohort of more than 650 subjects, a separate validation cohort made up of some 110 different subjects was used. To predict cytomegalovirus infection status, the study brought together high-throughput TCR immunosequencing, statistical association of individual TCRs with disease status, and machine learning. A later analysis re-analyzed previously published TCR beta repertoires from roughly 630 donors and added high-resolution HLA genotyping to study TCR occurrence patterns. Rather than using new phenotypic data, the later analysis identified candidate immune exposures from TCR beta sequences and from how often those sequences occurred across donors. In an earlier analysis of over 550 of the donors, high-throughput TCR beta sequencing was used to judge whether each TCR beta V gene segment behaved as functional or pseudogenic. Donor age, sex, ethnicity and CMV serostatus were compiled together with the repertoire data. Genome-wide SNP genotypes for about 60% of the roughly 670 donors were used in a later genetic analysis, which treated that subset as a discovery cohort. All discovery cohort repertoires had been generated on a single sequencing platform. Both class I and class II loci were covered by HLA typing, at four-digit resolution. Typing coverage varied by locus: about 620-630 donors for A, B, C, DRB1 and DQB1; roughly 560 for DQA1; approximately 610 for DPA1; some 470 for DPB1. Because of strong linkage in the cohort, a handful of DR-DQ haplotypes were treated as single units for association and clustering. Among about 360 genotyped donors of the cohort, an average of roughly 240,000 unique TCR beta nucleotide sequences were sequenced per donor, approximately 20% of them non-productive.

Remarks on this clone: Its antigen target is currently unknown. No base quality values were provided; no much bigger clone lies one nucleotide off.

Points the paper makes about the study in general: The presence/absence analyses assumed that sequencing depth was roughly uniform across donors, and that assumption may not be true. Correlated functional status among segregating V segments might reflect linkage disequilibrium, but an unknown experimental factor could not be ruled out. Some IMGT-functional V segments, including TRBV6-2 and TRBV6-3, could not be told apart with the 87-base-pair reads, so those segments were excluded. In the study, around 150 TCR beta chains were listed as associated with cytomegalovirus. The earlier analysis of around 600 of the donors excluded around 17 rarely observed V segments, including chromosome 9 orphons, because counts were too low. Only TCR beta chains were sequenced in this cohort, and the absence of alpha or paired-chain data limited detectable features. In an earlier analysis of more than 450 of the donors, most TCR beta V segments were observed in productive rearrangements about 87% or about 30% of the time, broadly matching IMGT annotations. HLA typing was unavailable for some donors at each locus, so association tests used only the typed subset. Cytomegalovirus status was reported to be diagnosed by the classifier with high specificity and sensitivity in both the original and validation cohorts. A later analysis found that HLA-associated TCR beta chains were more clonally expanded and had lower generation probabilities than equally common non-associated chains. At a false discovery rate of 0.05, a later analysis linked about 17,000 TCR beta sequences to specific HLA alleles. According to the authors, the approach could potentially be generalized to other disease states and immunological phenotypes. In a later analysis, several top co-occurrence clusters were reported to appear linked to parvovirus B19, influenza, CMV and Epstein-Barr virus. A further reported finding was that TCR beta sequences accurately predicted the HLA-A and HLA-B alleles for most subjects in the first cohort. When HLA alleles, especially DR and DQ, strongly co-occurred, TCR associations were difficult to assign to individual alleles. Immune exposure information for the cohort was limited to CMV serostatus. Compared with the approximately 670-donor mean, donors in an Asian-associated ancestry cluster had fewer N-insertions in productive TCRs, according to a later genetic analysis. In vitro tests confirmed that a few of the cytomegalovirus-associated TCR beta chains recognize cytomegalovirus antigens. According to a later analysis, TCR association rates differed among HLA loci, with DRB1 alleles showing the most associated TCRs and HLA-C alleles showing the fewest. Across donors, most TCR sequences were observed very rarely, whereas some public TCRs were present in many individuals. An association between a missense DCLRE1C variant and V-gene and J-gene trimming of TCR beta chains was found in a later genetic analysis and replicated in an independent cohort. Most CMV-associated TCR beta chains appeared to be HLA-restricted in a later analysis, and the HLA associations seemed to be driven largely by CMV exposure. A group of highly shared sequence variants was considered likely to be a technical artifact of the sequencing pipeline.

Library preparation employed the immunoSEQ multiplex PCR assay. For the multiplex PCR, a mixture combining 60 forward primers for TCR Vbeta segments and 13 reverse primers for TCR Jbeta segments was used. The CDR3 region of rearranged TCR beta genes was amplified from genomic DNA with a multiplex PCR assay. The Illumina HiSeq System was used to sequence the amplified TCR beta libraries as 87-base-pair reads. As for the original processing: In a later analysis, some 80 million unique TCR beta chains were counted across the roughly 670 repertoires, and roughly 11 million of these chains were shared by at least two donors. To remove PCR and sequencing errors, raw reads were error-corrected and collapsed into unique sequences using a nearest-neighbor algorithm that merged closely related sequences. V, D and J gene segments were assigned by aligning CDR3 sequences to IMGT reference sequences. For a sequence to be retained, a match of at least six nucleotides was required to both a V gene segment and a J gene segment. Rearrangements were called productive when the CDR3 lacked stop codons and stayed in frame with V and J; all others were non-productive. Following IMGT convention, CDR3 was defined as the stretch from the second conserved V-encoded cysteine to the conserved J-encoded phenylalanine. The earlier analysis of 500 to 650 of the donors excluded any sequence lacking an unambiguous match to a single V gene segment. An earlier analysis of fewer than 750 of the donors called V segments functional above 56.7% productive rearrangements and segregating when the between-donor standard deviation exceeded 5%. A statistical classification framework was built for diagnosing cytomegalovirus status from the catalog of TCR beta chain sequences. In a later analysis, TCR nucleotide sequences were compared against IMGT/GENE-DB human TR gene sequences so that V and J genes could be assigned. The TCRdist pipeline was used in a later analysis to assign CDR3 sequences and most-parsimonious VDJ recombination scenarios. In a later analysis, every TCR beta chain was defined by the combination of its CDR3 amino acid sequence and its V-gene family, and reads without a unique V-gene family were dropped. To address suspected cross-contamination and a sequencing artifact, a later analysis removed 592 highly shared, low-generation-probability nucleotide sequences. In a later analysis, a clonal expansion index for each public chain was calculated from normalized within-repertoire ranks of inferred template counts. In a later analysis, generation probabilities were computed with a VDJ recombination model fitted to out-of-frame rearrangements, and the resulting probabilities were checked against IGoR. In a later analysis, TCR-TCR, TCR-HLA and TCR-CMV co-occurrence was scored with hypergeometric tests, and a repertoire-size bias correction was applied to TCR pairs. A later analysis estimated false discovery rates by permuting HLA or CMV assignments 20 times. In a later analysis, co-occurring TCRs were grouped using DBSCAN, with TCRdist sequence similarity added in when clustering inside HLA-allele-positive subsets. Co-occurrence clustering excluded repertoires with fewer than 30,000 or more than 120,000 public chains, plus five with anomalous nucleotide sharing. This immuneACCESS table, as held by TCRdb, lists in-frame sequences with V and J called but not all clones. Of the missing ones, under half trace to an unresolved V gene in checked studies; the others have no known cause. For V, J and clone size, that table is used; D and trimming come from the DNA. In all, the sample holds under 200,000 clones, and 84% of those were seen once. Clones ranked in the top ten supply 0.8% to 1.3% of the sample.

V loses 7 bases, J loses 3 bases, and the germline ends lie 15 bases apart. Via the germline V gene, CDR1 is SGHRS and CDR2 YFSETQ. Inclusive of the bounding cysteine and phenylalanine, the CDR3 is 14 residues long. Of the read, only the CDR3 DNA is kept; its 42 bases are in frame from base 1. The cohort was made up of approximately 700 healthy bone marrow donors. Cohort members were all nominally healthy when sampled, although unrecorded immune exposures were likely present. The donor was CMV seronegative and was included in the group of 352 seronegative cohort members. Each donor provided a peripheral blood sample, and peripheral blood mononuclear cells were used for TCR beta sequencing. Genomic DNA was extracted from the blood cell samples with the Qiagen DNeasy Blood Extraction Kit.

The TCR sequence derives from a man younger than 40 in good health and CMV-seronegative. The V gene is TRBV5-1 and the J gene is TRBJ2-3; the D gene is perhaps TRBD2, from 6 matching bases. Sequenced material: PBMCs. The CDR3 region reads CASRRDGGTDTQYF. The sequenced DNA is TGCGCCAGCCGCCGGGACGGGGGAACAGATACGCAGTATTTT. Reference TRBV5-1 and TRBJ2-3 genes cover what lies past the CDR3, so the full variable domain is KAGVTQTPRYLIKTRGQQVTLSCSPISGHRSVSWYQQTPGQGLQFLFEYFSETQRNKGNFPGRFSGRQFSNSRSEMNVSTLELGDSALYLCASRRDGGTDTQYFGPGTRLTVL.